The T cell receptor beta chain described here comes from a study of blood T cell repertoires in COVID-19. Background on the study: The cDNA or gDNA used as material had been derived from T cells, B-cell-depleted T cells, or PBMCs.

From germline, CDR1 is KGHSH and CDR2 LQKENI. The J segment lost 7 bases and the V segment lost 0 bases, leaving 1 base of the junction unmatched. CDR3 size: 16 residues. Clones were read by immunoSEQ multiplex PCR, and TCRdb kept only the in-frame ones, dropping some. The sample lists fewer than 250,000 clones; about 84% were seen once. The V and J genes are TRBV18 and TRBJ1-6; 12 bases map to TRBD1. The receptor was isolated from a woman of 80 years or more with COVID-19, enrolled during active disease. The sample comprised peripheral blood. CDR3 coding DNA: TGTGCCAGCTCACCACCGGGACAGGGGGCGAATTCACCCCTCCACTTT. Protein: CASSPPGQGANSPLHF.